The 20 T cell receptor beta chains given below trace back to one sample, sequenced in a study of cytomegalovirus exposure and HLA in healthy donors. The primer mix had 60 Vbeta and 13 Jbeta primers. Measured with immunoSEQ multiplex PCR; TCRdb has only the in-frame clones, and not every one. The repertoire holds 95,000 to 150,000 clones, with about 80% as singletons. Material for sequencing was PBMCs. The receptors were sampled from a man aged 30 to 39 in good health and CMV-seropositive.

The chain uses TRBV5-1 and TRBJ2-1; 7 bases are a match to TRBD2. V trimming: 0 bases; J trimming: 2 bases; junction bases outside the gene matches: 2. The V gene's germline CDR1 is SGHRS and CDR2 YFSETQ. This CDR3 comprises 15 residues. The DNA of the CDR3 is TGCGCCAGCAGCTTGGCGGGAGGAGCCTACAATGAGCAGTTCTTC. Amino acids: CASSLAGGAYNEQFF.

The chain joins TRBV6-5 to TRBJ1-2, with D perhaps matching TRBD1 (6 bases). Germline values: CDR1 MNHEY, CDR2 SVGAGI. V was cut by 2 bases and J by 5 bases, with 12 bases left in between. The CDR3 has 14 amino acids. The CDR3 region has the DNA TGTGCCAGCAGTTACGGGGGAGGGGGATATGGCTACACCTTC. This encodes CASSYGGGGYGYTF.

The chain has TRBV5-6 and TRBJ1-2, with 7 bases identical to TRBD1. CDR3 length: 17 amino acids. V shed 0 bases, J shed 2 bases, and the junction held 10 bases outside the gene matches. In germline, CDR1 is SGHDT, CDR2 YYEEEE. Written as DNA, the CDR3 is TGTGCCAGCAGCTTGGCCTTTCGGACAGGAACCAACTATGGCTACACCTTC. The encoded protein is CASSLAFRTGTNYGYTF.

CDR3 in amino acids: CASSQLGGATYEQYF. The CDR3 nucleotides are TGTGCCAGCAGCCAACTTGGAGGCGCCACCTACGAGCAGTACTTC. The chain links TRBV14 to TRBJ2-7, with a tentative D call TRBD2 (5 bases). The germline V gene has CDR1 SGHDN and CDR2 FVKESK. This CDR3 has 15 residues. Trimming stripped 2 bases from V and 2 bases from J, with 13 bases between.

J is TRBJ2-1 and V is TRBV7-8, with TRBD1 matching 9 bases. The CDR3 runs to 16 residues. Germline loops: CDR1 SGHVS, CDR2 FQNEAQ. Trimming took 3 bases from V and 6 from J; bases not matched to a gene: 9. The CDR3 protein is CASSLAGGTGLNEQFF. The CDR3 DNA reads as TGTGCCAGCAGCTTGGCAGGTGGGACAGGGCTCAATGAGCAGTTCTTC.

This clone was recorded a few times. The chain has TRBV7-9 and TRBJ2-5; maybe TRBD2 (5 bases). Germline CDR1 SEHNR, CDR2 FQNEAQ (reference sequence). The germline V and J ends were trimmed by 3 bases and 5 bases, with 16 bases remaining between them. This CDR3 comprises 15 residues. In nucleotides, the CDR3 is TGTGCCAGCAGCTTTTCTCGCGCGGGCCAGGAGACCCAGTACTTC. This sequence encodes CASSFSRAGQETQYF.

The J gene is TRBJ1-4, the V gene TRBV6-1; a possible D gene is TRBD1 (5 bases). The CDR3 totals 15 residues. V lost 11 bases and J 0 bases, leaving 16 bases between the germline ends. Per the germline V gene, CDR1 is MNHNS and CDR2 is SASEGT. The CDR3 nucleotides are TGTGCCGCCCGGGGGAAAGGGACAACTAATGAAAAACTGTTTTTT. The encoded protein is CAARGKGTTNEKLFF.

V and J are TRBV5-1 and TRBJ2-2; TRBD2 aligns across 7 bases. The V gene end was trimmed by 4 bases and the J gene end by 4 bases; junction bases not matched to a gene: 7. Germline-derived CDR1 and CDR2 are SGHRS and YFSETQ. This CDR3 has 15 amino acids. CDR3 loop: CASSREGQGTGELFF. The CDR3 DNA reads TGCGCCAGCAGCAGGGAGGGCCAAGGCACCGGGGAGCTGTTTTTT.

The rearrangement joins TRBV5-4 to TRBJ2-1; 7 bases align to TRBD2. The germline V gene has CDR1 SGHNT and CDR2 YYREEE (reference sequence). CDR3 length: 20 amino acids. V gave up 4 bases and J gave up 2 bases; unmatched junction bases: 21. The CDR3 DNA reads as TGTGCCAGCAGCCCGGGGGGAGCGAGGCGGTATATCTCGACCTACAATGAGCAGTTCTTC. Its translation: CASSPGGARRYISTYNEQFF.

This chain links TRBV2 with TRBJ2-7; 7 bases align to TRBD1. CDR1 and CDR2 (germline): SNHLY, FYNNEI. Germline trimming cut 8 bases from V and 1 base from J; bases unmatched to any gene: 11. CDR3 length equals 15 residues. The CDR3 reads CASVLEGGPSYEQYF. The CDR3 nucleotides read TGTGCCAGCGTACTGGAAGGGGGCCCGTCCTACGAGCAGTACTTC.

The chain carries TRBV6-1 and TRBJ1-1; a weak D match, TRBD1 (5 bases). CDR1 MNHNS and CDR2 SASEGT come from the germline V gene. The CDR3 has 17 residues. Deletions cut 2 bases from V and 5 bases from J, with 21 bases between. The CDR3 spells CASSERVEYRTKTEAFF. The CDR3 region has the DNA TGTGCCAGCAGTGAAAGGGTGGAATACAGGACTAAGACTGAAGCTTTCTTT.

The rearrangement uses TRBV11-1 and TRBJ1-5, with D perhaps matching TRBD1 (5 bases). CDR3 size: 17 residues. Germline V lookup: CDR1 SGHAT, CDR2 FQDESV (reference sequence). Trimming took 1 base from V and 4 from J, leaving 17 bases between them. The CDR3 loop reads CASSLVWLGEGNQPQHF. Written as DNA, the CDR3 is TGTGCCAGCAGCTTAGTATGGCTAGGGGAAGGGAATCAGCCCCAGCATTTT.

The chain employs TRBV6-6 and TRBJ2-7; 10 bases match TRBD2. This CDR3 contains 16 residues. Germline V gene lookup returns CDR1 MNHNY and CDR2 SVGAGI (reference sequence). J was trimmed by 4 bases and V by 2 bases; bases with no gene match: 8. This CDR3 reads CASSYTYSGRIYEQYF. The CDR3 coding sequence is TGTGCCAGCAGTTACACATATAGCGGGAGGATATACGAGCAGTACTTC.

The V and J genes are TRBV5-4 and TRBJ1-1; weak D call: TRBD1 (6 bases). The CDR3 length is 14 residues. With 3 bases removed from V and 2 bases from J, the gap between germline ends came to 11 bases. Germline V gives CDR1 SGHNT, CDR2 YYREEE (reference sequence). CDR3 bases: TGTGCCAGCAGCTCACCGACAGGAAACACTGAAGCTTTCTTT. It codes for CASSSPTGNTEAFF.

This clone was counted only a few times. The gene calls are TRBV5-1 and TRBJ1-3; D remains ambiguous. V dropped 5 bases and J dropped 1 base, with 7 bases sitting between them. Germline CDR1 and CDR2: SGHRS and YFSETQ. The CDR3 loop spans 13 amino acids. The DNA of the CDR3 is TGCGCCAGCAGACGGGAGTCTGGAAACACCATATATTTT. Its translation is CASRRESGNTIYF.

The chain links TRBV27 to TRBJ1-5; 8 bases are a match to TRBD1. Looked up from germline, CDR1 is MNHEY and CDR2 is SMNVEV (reference sequence). J was trimmed by 1 base and V by 6 bases; bases with no gene match: 8. This CDR3 has 16 residues. The chain's CDR3 is CASSQQGGRSNQPQHF. The DNA for the CDR3 is TGTGCCAGCAGCCAACAGGGGGGAAGGAGCAATCAGCCCCAGCATTTT.

This clone was counted a single time. The V and J genes are TRBV7-7 and TRBJ2-1, with 9 bases fitting TRBD1. Germline-derived CDR1 and CDR2 are SSHAT and FNYEAQ (reference sequence). The CDR3 consists of 15 residues. Trimming cost V 5 bases and J 2 bases; bases outside gene matches: 4. The CDR3 here is CASSPDRGTYNEQFF. Written as DNA, the CDR3 is TGTGCCAGCAGCCCGGACAGGGGCACCTACAATGAGCAGTTCTTC.

The chain recombines TRBV19 with TRBJ2-7, with 8 bases lining up with TRBD1. The CDR3 length is 14 residues. Germline values: CDR1 LNHDA, CDR2 SQIVND (reference sequence). The trim removed 5 bases at V and 4 bases at J, leaving 7 bases unmatched. The CDR3 nucleotides read TGTGCCAGTAGTCCGCCGGACAGGGAGTACGAGCAGTACTTC. Encoded protein: CASSPPDREYEQYF.

The J gene is TRBJ1-2, the V gene TRBV4-3; TRBD1 aligns across 7 bases. After removal of 0 bases from V and 7 bases from J, the junction contained 8 bases not matched to a gene. Looked up from germline, CDR1 is LGHNA and CDR2 is YSLEER. The CDR3 spans 15 residues. The CDR3 DNA follows: TGCGCCAGCAGCCAAGACCCCACAGGGGATCTTGGCTACACCTTC. Amino acid sequence: CASSQDPTGDLGYTF.

The chain recombines TRBV5-1 with TRBJ2-7; 7 bases align to TRBD1. Germline CDR1 SGHRS, CDR2 YFSETQ. With 4 bases clipped from V and 0 bases from J, the junction kept 4 bases outside the gene matches. The CDR3 totals 14 residues. CDR3 DNA sequence: TGCGCCAGCAGCCCGTGGGACAGCTCCTACGAGCAGTACTTC. This codes for CASSPWDSSYEQYF.